This T cell receptor (beta chain) came from a study of shared clonotypes between healthy human individuals. Study information: In total, the donors were two women and a few men aged 18 to 49. Per donor, CD8 memory used one plate, CD8 naive used two, CD4 memory used three and CD4 naive used three. The study's findings and limits: The generation probabilities recorded for non-shared clonotypes fell below those of clonotypes shared by all four donors.

A note on this clone: What it recognizes is unknown. Other DNA sequences in the sample encode the same CDR3.

Sorted-subset replicate PCR reactions were performed with about 200 ng DNA, corresponding to 25,000 to 35,000 T cell genomes. TCRdb keeps only in-frame clones here, not all; method: immunoSEQ multiplex PCR. The table records about a million clones, around 74% of them present only once. Between the trimmed V and J ends, which lost 1 base and 0 bases, there was a span of 9 bases. Germline CDR1 reads SGHAT; CDR2 reads FQNNGV. The CDR3 totals 15 residues. This clonotype was obtained from a man between 18 and 29 years old in good health. Sequencing was done on a sample of memory CD4+ T cells sorted from blood. Noted subset: CD45RA-negative fraction. The chain couples TRBV11-2 to TRBJ1-2, with D perhaps matching TRBD1 (5 bases). CDR3 bases: TGTGCCAGCAGCTTAGGTGGGACCTCTAACTATGGCTACACCTTC. This codes for CASSLGGTSNYGYTF. Full variable domain (remainder filled in from reference TRBV11-2 and TRBJ1-2): EAGVAQSPRYKIIEKRQSVAFWCNPISGHATLYWYQQILGQGPKLLIQFQNNGVVDDSQLPKDRFSAERLKGVDSTLKIQPAKLEDSAVYLCASSLGGTSNYGYTFGSGTRLTVV.